Here is one T cell receptor beta chain with its context. This CDR3 is 14 amino acids long. V was trimmed by 5 bases and J by 4 bases, leaving 13 bases between them. Germline V gene data show CDR1 as SGHTA and CDR2 as FQGNSA. In the source study's methods: Without quality scores, immunoSEQ junctional reads could not be filtered like full-length reads. Profiling relied on immunoSEQ multiplex PCR, and the TCRdb table lists in-frame clones only, not all of them. V and J calls and clone size follow that table, whereas D and trimming were derived from the DNA. This table has about 1 million clones, 75% appearing once. This record belongs to a study of shared clonotypes between healthy human individuals.

V gene TRBV7-2 combines with J gene TRBJ2-3; a weak D match, TRBD2 (5 bases). This clonotype originated in a man aged 18 to 29 in good health. Sequencing was carried out using memory CD4+ T cells sorted from blood. Indicated subset: CD45RA-negative fraction. DNA of the CDR3: TGTGCCAGCAGCCGGAGTGCGGGCGCAGATACGCAGTATTTT. Protein product: CASSRSAGADTQYF. Supplemented by reference TRBV7-2 and TRBJ2-3, the full variable domain reads GAGVSQSPSNKVTEKGKDVELRCDPISGHTALYWYRQSLGQGLEFLIYFQGNSAPDKSGLPSDRFSAERTGGSVSTLTIQRTQQEDSAVYLCASSRSAGADTQYFGPGTRLTVL.